This T cell receptor beta chain comes out of a study of OX40 agonist ivuxolimab in advanced cancers. CDR1 SGHAT and CDR2 FQNNGV come from the germline V gene. Losses at the gene ends were 3 bases for V and 5 bases for J; bases not matched to a gene: 15. This CDR3 spans 17 amino acids. Sequenced by immunoSEQ multiplex PCR; TCRdb stores in-frame clones only, minus some. Counted here are over 60,000 clones, about 90% occurring once; the ten biggest clones make up around 2%. Sequencing used CD4+ or CD8+ T cells sorted from blood, obtained in a trial of the OX40 agonist ivuxolimab. The receptor comes from an adult with an advanced solid tumor such as melanoma, head and neck, liver or kidney cancer. J is TRBJ2-5 and V is TRBV11-2, with 7 bases aligning to TRBD2. The CDR3 DNA follows: TGTGCCAGCAGCTTTTTTGCCAGCGGGGCGCTAGGGGAGACCCAGTACTTC. Encoded protein: CASSFFASGALGETQYF.